The clone carrying this TCR beta chain was detected many times. Its specificity is unknown. TCRdb independently ran MiXCR on the 5' RACE reads; one entry per CDR3 protein. The sample has around 35,000 distinct CDR3 sequences; approximately 10% are singletons. The CDR3 covers 16 residues. Per germline, CDR1 PRHDT and CDR2 FYEKMQ (reference sequence). Trimming shortened V by 1 base and J by 8 bases, and 18 bases separated the two germline ends. This record belongs to a study of CD8 T cells in ankylosing spondylitis. Study observations and caveats: The study identified a TCR beta motif of 7 or 8 highly homologous variants that appeared characteristic of ankylosing spondylitis blood.

The sequence was collected from a male donor with ankylosing spondylitis. The chain recombines TRBV13 with TRBJ2-1; TRBD1 is a possible D gene (6 bases). The sequencing sample was made of synovial fluid, either unsorted or a sorted T cell fraction (not recorded which). The CDR3 DNA reads as TGTGCCAGCAGCTTAGTCCACAGGGCCTGGGGAGATGAGCAGTTCTTC. Amino acid sequence: CASSLVHRAWGDEQFF.